The clone carrying this T cell receptor beta chain was detected many times. Its antigen is not identified. This record comes from a study of T-cell memory formation after mild COVID-19. The wider study: Largely donor-specific sequence clusters came from a couple of donors.

TCRdb analysed the 5' RACE reads with MiXCR anew, one entry per CDR3 protein. The sample records approximately 440,000 distinct CDR3 sequences, 20% being singletons. The CDR3 has 14 residues. The ends were cut back, 4 bases at V and 0 bases at J, with 10 bases in the middle. Germline V CDR1 and CDR2: MNHEY, SMNVEV (reference sequence). Study-wide findings and caveats: Within pre-infection memory, some responding clones were found, suggesting cross-reactive memory joined. Second-wave clones that peaked on day 37 lacked confirmed SARS-CoV-2 specificity. Most CD4+ clones that shrank were in CM and EM, while CD8+ ones turned up in EMRA.

The V call is TRBV27, the J call TRBJ2-7; D may be TRBD1 or TRBD2 (6 bases each). The receptor's source is an adult woman who had mild COVID-19 (a few samples of this study predate the infection). Cell type and time point are not known. Sequencing was done on a sample of PBMCs or a T cell subset sorted from them (not recorded which). Here the CDR3 DNA reads TGTGCCAGCAGTTGGGGGGCTACCTCCTACGAGCAGTACTTC. The encoded protein is CASSWGATSYEQYF.